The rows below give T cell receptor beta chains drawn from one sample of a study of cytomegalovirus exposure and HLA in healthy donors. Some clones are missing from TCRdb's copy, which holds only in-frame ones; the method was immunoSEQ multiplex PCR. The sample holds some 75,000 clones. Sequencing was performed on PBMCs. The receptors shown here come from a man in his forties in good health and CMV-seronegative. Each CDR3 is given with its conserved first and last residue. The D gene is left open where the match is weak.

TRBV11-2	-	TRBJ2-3	CASSLSGTDTQYF	TGTGCCAGCAGCTTAAGCGGGACAGATACGCAGTATTTT
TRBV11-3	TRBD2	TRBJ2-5	CASSLGTSGGAGETQYF	TGTGCCAGCAGCCTCGGGACTAGCGGGGGGGCCGGAGAGACCCAGTACTTC
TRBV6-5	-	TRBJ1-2	CASSYNPQVNYGYTF	TGTGCCAGCAGTTACAACCCTCAGGTGAACTATGGCTACACCTTC
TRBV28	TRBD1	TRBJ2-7	CASSSQGAYEQYF	TGTGCCAGCAGTTCTCAGGGGGCGTACGAGCAGTACTTC
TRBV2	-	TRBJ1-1	CASTEWEGTEAFF	TGTGCCAGCACCGAGTGGGAGGGTACTGAAGCTTTCTTT
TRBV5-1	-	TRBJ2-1	CASSPLPTGSRNEQFF	TGCGCCAGCAGCCCCCTCCCCACCGGGAGTAGAAATGAGCAGTTCTTC
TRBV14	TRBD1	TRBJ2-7	CASSQGQKAYEQYF	TGTGCCAGCAGCCAGGGACAGAAAGCCTACGAGCAGTACTTC
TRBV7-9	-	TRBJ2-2	CATPSGSNTGELFF	TGTGCCACCCCCTCCGGGTCGAACACCGGGGAGCTGTTTTTT
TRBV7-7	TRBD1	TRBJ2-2	CASSSGGSGLFF	TGTGCCAGCAGTTCAGGGGGCTCGGGGCTGTTTTTT
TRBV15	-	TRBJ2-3	CATSRDGGSTDTQYF	TGTGCCACCAGCAGAGATGGGGGGAGCACAGATACGCAGTATTTT
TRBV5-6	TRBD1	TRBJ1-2	CASSLNEGARTTF	TGTGCCAGCAGCTTGAATGAGGGGGCGCGTACCACCTTC
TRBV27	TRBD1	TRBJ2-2	CASRGTGTGELFF	TGTGCCAGCAGAGGGACAGGTACCGGGGAGCTGTTTTTT
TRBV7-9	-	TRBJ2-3	CASSLARTDTQYF	TGTGCCAGCAGCTTAGCGAGAACAGATACGCAGTATTTT
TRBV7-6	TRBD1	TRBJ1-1	CASSLGTGRNMNTEAFF	TGTGCCAGCAGCTTAGGGACAGGAAGAAACATGAACACTGAAGCTTTCTTT
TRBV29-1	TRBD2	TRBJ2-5	CSVDYASGVQETQYF	TGCAGCGTTGATTATGCTAGCGGGGTCCAAGAGACCCAGTACTTC
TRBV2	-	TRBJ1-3	CASTNSGGSFSGNTIYF	TGTGCCAGCACGAATTCAGGAGGGAGCTTCTCTGGAAACACCATATATTTT
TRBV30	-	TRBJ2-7	CAWGTGTGIEYF	-
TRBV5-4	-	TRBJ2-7	CASSQTGLADQRDGYEQYF	TGTGCCAGCAGCCAGACAGGCTTAGCAGATCAGCGAGACGGCTACGAGCAGTACTTC
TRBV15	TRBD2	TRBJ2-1	CATSRSIPGLADNEQFF	TGTGCCACCAGCAGATCAATCCCGGGACTAGCGGACAATGAGCAGTTCTTC
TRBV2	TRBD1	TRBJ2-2	CASRDRTGQGELFF	TGTGCCAGCAGGGACCGGACAGGGCAGGGGGAGCTGTTTTTT
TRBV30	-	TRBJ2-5	CAWTNFQETQYF	TGTGCCTGGACAAACTTTCAAGAGACCCAGTACTTC
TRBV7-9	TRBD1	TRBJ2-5	CASSSGQGAHVETQYF	TGTGCCAGCAGCTCGGGACAGGGGGCGCATGTAGAGACCCAGTACTTC
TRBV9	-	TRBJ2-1	CASSVGDGEVPFF	TGTGCCAGCAGCGTAGGGGATGGGGAGGTCCCGTTCTTC
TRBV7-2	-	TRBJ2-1	CASSLAGQGTYNEQFF	TGTGCCAGCAGCTTAGCGGGACAAGGGACCTACAATGAGCAGTTCTTC